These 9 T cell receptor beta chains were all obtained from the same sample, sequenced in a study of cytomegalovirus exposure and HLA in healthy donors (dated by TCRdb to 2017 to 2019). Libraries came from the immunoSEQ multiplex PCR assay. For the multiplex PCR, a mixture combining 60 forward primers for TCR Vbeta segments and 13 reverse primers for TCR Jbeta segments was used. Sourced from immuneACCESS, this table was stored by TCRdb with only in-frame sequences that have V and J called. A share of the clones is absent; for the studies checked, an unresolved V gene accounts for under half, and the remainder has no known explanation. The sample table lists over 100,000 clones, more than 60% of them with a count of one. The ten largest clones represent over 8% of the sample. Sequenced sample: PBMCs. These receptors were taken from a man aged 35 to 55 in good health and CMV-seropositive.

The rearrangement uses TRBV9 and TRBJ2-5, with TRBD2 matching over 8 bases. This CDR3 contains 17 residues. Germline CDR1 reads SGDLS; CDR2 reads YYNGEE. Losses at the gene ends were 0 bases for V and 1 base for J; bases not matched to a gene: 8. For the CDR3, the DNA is TGTGCCAGCAGCGTAGGGGCCAGCGGGGGACCCCAAGAGACCCAGTACTTC. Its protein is CASSVGASGGPQETQYF.

The chain's CDR3 is CASSLNSRVTEAFF. The CDR3 DNA sequence: TGTGCCAGCTCACTCAACAGCAGGGTCACTGAAGCTTTCTTT. The chain has TRBV18 and TRBJ1-1, with a tentative D call TRBD1 (5 bases). The CDR3 extends over 14 amino acids. Germline values: CDR1 KGHSH, CDR2 LQKENI. V was pared by 4 bases and J by 4 bases, with 13 bases between. The full variable domain, in which reference TRBV18 and TRBJ1-1 provide the parts outside the CDR3, is NAGVMQNPRHLVRRRGQEARLRCSPMKGHSHVYWYRQLPEEGLKFMVYLQKENIIDESGMPKERFSAEFPKEGPSILRIQQVVRGDSAAYFCASSLNSRVTEAFFGQGTRLTVV.

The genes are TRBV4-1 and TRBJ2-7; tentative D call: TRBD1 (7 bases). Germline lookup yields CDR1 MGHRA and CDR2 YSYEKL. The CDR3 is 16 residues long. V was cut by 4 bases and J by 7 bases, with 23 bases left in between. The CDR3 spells CASSLGGGTEVLEQYF. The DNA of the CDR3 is TGCGCCAGCAGCCTCGGCGGAGGGACAGAAGTATTGGAGCAGTACTTC.

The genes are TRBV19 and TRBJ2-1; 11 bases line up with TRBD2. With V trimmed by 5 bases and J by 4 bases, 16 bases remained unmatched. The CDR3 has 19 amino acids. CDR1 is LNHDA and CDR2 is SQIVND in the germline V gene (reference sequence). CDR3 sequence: CASSLSTSGMWRGYNEQFF. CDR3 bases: TGTGCCAGTAGTCTTTCGACTAGCGGGATGTGGAGAGGATACAATGAGCAGTTCTTC.

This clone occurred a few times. For the CDR3, the DNA is TGTGCCAGCAGTTTATCGCTCCCGGGACAGTCCTACGAGCAGTACTTC. Translating gives CASSLSLPGQSYEQYF. V usage is TRBV27 and J usage is TRBJ2-7; 7 nucleotides match TRBD1. The length of the CDR3 is 16 residues. From germline, CDR1 is MNHEY and CDR2 SMNVEV (reference sequence). V lost 0 bases to trimming and J lost 1 base; unmatched junction nucleotides: 6.

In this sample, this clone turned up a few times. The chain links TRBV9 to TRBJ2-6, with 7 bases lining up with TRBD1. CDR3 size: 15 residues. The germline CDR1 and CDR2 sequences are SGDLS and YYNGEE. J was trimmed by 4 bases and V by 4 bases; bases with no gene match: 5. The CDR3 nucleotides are TGTGCCAGCAGCCCGAGGACAGGAGGGGCCAACGTCCTGACTTTC. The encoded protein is CASSPRTGGANVLTF.

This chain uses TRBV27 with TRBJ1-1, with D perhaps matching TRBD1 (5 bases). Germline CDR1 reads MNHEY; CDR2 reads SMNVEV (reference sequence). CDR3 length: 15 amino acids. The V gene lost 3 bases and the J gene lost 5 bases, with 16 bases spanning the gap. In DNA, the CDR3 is TGTGCCAGCAGTTTCGTCGTCCAGGGCGTTACTGAAGCTTTCTTT. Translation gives CASSFVVQGVTEAFF.

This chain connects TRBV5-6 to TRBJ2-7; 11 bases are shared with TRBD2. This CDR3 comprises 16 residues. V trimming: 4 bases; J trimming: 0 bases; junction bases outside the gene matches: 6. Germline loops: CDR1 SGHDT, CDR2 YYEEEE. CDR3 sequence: CASSLQGLAVSYEQYF. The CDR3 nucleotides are TGTGCCAGCAGCCTACAGGGACTAGCGGTCTCCTACGAGCAGTACTTC.

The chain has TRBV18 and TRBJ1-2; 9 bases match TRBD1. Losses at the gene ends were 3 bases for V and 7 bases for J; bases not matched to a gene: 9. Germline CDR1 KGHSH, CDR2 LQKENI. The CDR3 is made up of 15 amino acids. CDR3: CASSPQNRGPSGYTF. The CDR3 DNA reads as TGTGCCAGCTCACCCCAGAACAGGGGGCCCTCTGGCTACACCTTC.